Listed below are T cell receptor beta chains from one sample, sequenced in a study of vaccination and CD4 T cells after COVID-19. TCRdb fed the PCR reads into MiXCR, producing one record per CDR3 protein. Found here are around 18,000 distinct CDR3 sequences, around 37% of them singletons; the top ten hold more than 12%. Antigens for these TCRs are unknown. Sequenced sample: cultured CD4+ T cells from blood. All receptors derive from a human donor with COVID-19. Each CDR3 is given with its conserved first and last residue. The D gene is left open where the match is weak. Clone size is not always given. Where it is, it says once, few, many or a class for expanded clones.

V	size	D	J	DNA	CDR3
TRBV11-3	NA	NA	TRBJ2-3	TGTGCCAGCACCCGGGGCCAAGATACGCAGTATTTT	CASTRGQDTQYF
TRBV24-1	NA	NA	TRBJ1-5	TGTGCCACCAGTGTTTTAACCTACCGGGACTGTCGCCTATTAGGTAGCAATCAGCCCCAGCATTTT	CATSVLTYRDCRLLGSNQPQHF
TRBV6-1	NA	TRBD1	TRBJ2-2	TGTGCCAGCATCGACAGGGTCGGCACCGGGGAGCTGTTTTTT	CASIDRVGTGELFF
TRBV7-9	NA	NA	TRBJ2-7	TGTGCCAGCAGCTTCCGAGGGGGGACCTACGAGCAGTACTTC	CASSFRGGTYEQYF
TRBV6-1	few	NA	TRBJ1-3	TGTGCCAGCAGTCTAATCGGGTCTGGAAACACCATATATTTT	CASSLIGSGNTIYF
TRBV6-2/TRBV6-3	NA	TRBD2	TRBJ2-5	TGTGCCAGCAATCCTAGCGGGGGGGGAGAGACCCAGTACTTC	CASNPSGGGETQYF
TRBV19	few	TRBD1	TRBJ1-2	TGTGCCAGTAGTGACGGGACAGGGGGCTATGGCTACACCTTC	CASSDGTGGYGYTF
TRBV11-2	once	NA	TRBJ1-4	TGTGCCAGCAGCCGAAGACAGAAGGATAATGAAAAACTGTTTTTT	CASSRRQKDNEKLFF
TRBV7-8	NA	NA	TRBJ1-2	TGTGCCAGCAGCTCCACCCGGGTTGACGTAAACTATGGCTACACCTTC	CASSSTRVDVNYGYTF
TRBV7-6	once	NA	TRBJ2-6	TGTGCCAGCAGCCCGGCTGGGGCCAACGTCCTGACTTTC	CASSPAGANVLTF
TRBV6-1	few	NA	TRBJ1-1	TGTGCCAGCCCAGGACAGAACACTGAAGCTTTCTTT	CASPGQNTEAFF
TRBV5-5	NA	NA	TRBJ1-5	TGTGCCAGCAGCTTCAGGGGTGCGAATCAGCCCCAGCATTTT	CASSFRGANQPQHF
TRBV18	few	TRBD2	TRBJ2-2	TGTGCCAGCTCACCACTAGCGGGGGGGCCGACGAACACCGGGGAGCTGTTTTTT	CASSPLAGGPTNTGELFF
TRBV18	NA	TRBD2	TRBJ2-5	TGTGCCAGCTCACAGGGACTAGCGGGGGGCCGGAGTCAAGAGACCCAGTACTTC	CASSQGLAGGRSQETQYF
TRBV7-2	few	NA	TRBJ1-1	TGTGCCAGCACCCTTCGGGGGACGAGTAACACTGAAGCTTTCTTT	CASTLRGTSNTEAFF
TRBV7-2	few	NA	TRBJ1-2	TGTGCCAGCAGCTATCGGGCAGGGACGAACTATGGCTACACCTTC	CASSYRAGTNYGYTF
TRBV20-1	NA	TRBD2	TRBJ2-1	TGCAGTGCTGGGGCCGGGGGACTAGCGGGGTTGGATGAGCAGTTCTTC	CSAGAGGLAGLDEQFF
TRBV7-8	NA	NA	TRBJ1-4	TGTGCCAGCAGCTTAGTGGGGGGTGGTAATGAAAAACTGTTTTTT	CASSLVGGGNEKLFF
TRBV2	few	NA	TRBJ1-2	TGTGCCAGCAGTACCTATAGGGCCGCTAACTATGGCTACACCTTC	CASSTYRAANYGYTF
TRBV5-1	NA	NA	TRBJ1-2	TGCGCCAGCCACTTGTTCAGCAAATCGGGACCCACCAACTATGGCTACACCTTC	CASHLFSKSGPTNYGYTF
TRBV19	few	NA	TRBJ1-5	TGTGCCAGTAGTTTATCCAATCAGCCCCAGCATTTT	CASSLSNQPQHF
TRBV20-1	NA	NA	TRBJ2-7	TGCAGTGCTAGAAAGTCTTCTAGCCCCGTGGGCGAGCAGTACTTC	CSARKSSSPVGEQYF
TRBV12-3/TRBV12-4	NA	NA	TRBJ1-2	TGTGCCAGCAGCTTTGGGGACCTAAGCTTCTATGGCTACACCTTC	CASSFGDLSFYGYTF
TRBV12-3/TRBV12-4	NA	NA	TRBJ1-2	TGTGCCAGCAGTTTGTCCAGGGTTAATGGCTACACCTTC	CASSLSRVNGYTF
TRBV7-7	few	NA	TRBJ2-3	TGTGCTAGCAGCCACCGTAACGTAGATACGCAGTATTTT	CASSHRNVDTQYF
TRBV10-1	few	NA	TRBJ2-6	TGCGCCAGCAAGGGATCTGGGGCCAACGTCCTGACTTTC	CASKGSGANVLTF